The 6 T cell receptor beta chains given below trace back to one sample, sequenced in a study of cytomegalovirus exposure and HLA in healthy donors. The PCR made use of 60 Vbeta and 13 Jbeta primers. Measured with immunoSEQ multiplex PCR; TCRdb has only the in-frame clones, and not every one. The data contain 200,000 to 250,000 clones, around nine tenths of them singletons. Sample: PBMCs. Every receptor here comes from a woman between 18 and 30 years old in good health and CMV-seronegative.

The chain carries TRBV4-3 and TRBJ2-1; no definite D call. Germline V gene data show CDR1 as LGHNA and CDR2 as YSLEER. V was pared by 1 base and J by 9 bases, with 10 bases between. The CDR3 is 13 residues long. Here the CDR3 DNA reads TGCGCCAGCAGCCAAGGCCTAGGCGGTGAGCAGTTCTTC. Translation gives CASSQGLGGEQFF.

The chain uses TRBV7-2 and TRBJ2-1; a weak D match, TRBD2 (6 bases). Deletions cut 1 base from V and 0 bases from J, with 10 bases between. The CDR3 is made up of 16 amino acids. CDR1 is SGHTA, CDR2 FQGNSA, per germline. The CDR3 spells CASSLEDYFSYNEQFF. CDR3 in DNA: TGTGCCAGCAGCTTAGAGGACTACTTCTCCTACAATGAGCAGTTCTTC. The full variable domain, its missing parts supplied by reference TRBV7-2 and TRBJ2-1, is GAGVSQSPSNKVTEKGKDVELRCDPISGHTALYWYRQSLGQGLEFLIYFQGNSAPDKSGLPSDRFSAERTGGSVSTLTIQRTQQEDSAVYLCASSLEDYFSYNEQFFGPGTRLTVL.

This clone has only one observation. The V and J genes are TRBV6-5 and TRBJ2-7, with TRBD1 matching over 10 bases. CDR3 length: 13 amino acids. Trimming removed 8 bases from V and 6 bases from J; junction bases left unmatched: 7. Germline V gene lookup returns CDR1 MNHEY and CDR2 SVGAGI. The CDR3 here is CASSRTGGFEQYF. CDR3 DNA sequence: TGTGCCAGCTCCCGGACAGGGGGATTCGAGCAGTACTTC.

The CDR3 loop reads CSARRTLEAFF. The DNA of the CDR3 is TGCAGTGCTAGACGGACACTTGAAGCTTTCTTT. This chain uses TRBV20-1 with TRBJ1-1; D is perhaps TRBD1 (5 bases). Trimming left V 2 bases short and J 7 bases short, with 8 bases between. Germline loops: CDR1 DFQATT, CDR2 SNEGSKA (reference sequence). The CDR3 sequence is 11 residues long.

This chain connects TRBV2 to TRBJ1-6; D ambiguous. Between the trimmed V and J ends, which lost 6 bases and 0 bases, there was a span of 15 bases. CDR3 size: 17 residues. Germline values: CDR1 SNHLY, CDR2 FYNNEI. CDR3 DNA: TGTGCCAGCAGCCAACGGCGGGCTAGCTCCTATAATTCACCCCTCCACTTT. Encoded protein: CASSQRRASSYNSPLHF.

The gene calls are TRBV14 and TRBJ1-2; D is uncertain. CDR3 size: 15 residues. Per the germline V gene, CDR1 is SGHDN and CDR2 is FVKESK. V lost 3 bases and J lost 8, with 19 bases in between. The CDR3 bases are TGTGCCAGCAGCCAGAAAGCCCCACCCCGTGTAGGCTACACCTTC. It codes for CASSQKAPPRVGYTF.